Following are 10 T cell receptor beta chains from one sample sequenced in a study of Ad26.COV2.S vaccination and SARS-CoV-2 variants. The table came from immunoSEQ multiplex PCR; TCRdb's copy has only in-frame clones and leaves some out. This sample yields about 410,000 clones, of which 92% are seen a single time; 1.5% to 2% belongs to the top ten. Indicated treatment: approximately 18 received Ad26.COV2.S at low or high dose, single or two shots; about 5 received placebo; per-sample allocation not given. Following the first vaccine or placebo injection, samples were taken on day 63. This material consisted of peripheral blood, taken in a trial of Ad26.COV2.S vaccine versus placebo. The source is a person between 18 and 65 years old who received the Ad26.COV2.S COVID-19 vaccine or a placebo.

This chain's CDR3 is CASNMVAGTTDTQYF. DNA of the CDR3: TGTGCCAGCAACATGGTAGCGGGAACCACAGATACGCAGTATTTT. The V call is TRBV25-1, the J call TRBJ2-3; 8 bases match TRBD2. The CDR3 is made up of 15 amino acids. With V trimmed by 7 bases and J by 2 bases, 8 bases remained unmatched. Germline CDR1 is MGHDK and CDR2 is SYGVNS.

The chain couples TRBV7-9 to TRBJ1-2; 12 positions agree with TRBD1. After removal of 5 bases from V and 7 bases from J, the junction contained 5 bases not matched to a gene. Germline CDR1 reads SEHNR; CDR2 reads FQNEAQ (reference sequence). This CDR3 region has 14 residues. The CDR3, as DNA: TGTGCCAGCAGCCTGGGACAGGGGGCAGGTGGCTACACCTTC. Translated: CASSLGQGAGGYTF.

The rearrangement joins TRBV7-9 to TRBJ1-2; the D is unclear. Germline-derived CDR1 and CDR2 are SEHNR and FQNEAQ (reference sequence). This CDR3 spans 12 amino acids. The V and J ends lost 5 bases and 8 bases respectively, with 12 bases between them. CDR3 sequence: CASSPPDPGYTF. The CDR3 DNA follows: TGTGCCAGCAGCCCGCCGGACCCCGGCTACACCTTC. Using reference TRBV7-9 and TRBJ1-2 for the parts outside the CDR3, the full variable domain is DTGVSQNPRHKITKRGQNVTFRCDPISEHNRLYWYRQTLGQGPEFLTYFQNEAQLEKSRLLSDRFSAERPKGSFSTLEIQRTEQGDSAMYLCASSPPDPGYTFGSGTRLTVV.

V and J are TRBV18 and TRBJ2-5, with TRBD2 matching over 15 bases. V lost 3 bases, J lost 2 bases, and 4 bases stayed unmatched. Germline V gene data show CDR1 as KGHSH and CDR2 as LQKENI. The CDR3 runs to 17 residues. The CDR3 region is CASSPTGLAGGQETQYF. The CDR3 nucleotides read TGTGCCAGCTCACCGACTGGACTAGCGGGGGGGCAAGAGACCCAGTACTTC.

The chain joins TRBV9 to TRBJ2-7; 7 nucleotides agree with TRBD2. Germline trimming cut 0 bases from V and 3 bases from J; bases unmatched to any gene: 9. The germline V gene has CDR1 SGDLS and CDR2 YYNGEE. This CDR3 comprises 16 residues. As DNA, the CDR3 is TGTGCCAGCAGCGTAGATGGAGCGGGGTCTTTCTACGAGCAGTACTTC. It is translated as CASSVDGAGSFYEQYF.

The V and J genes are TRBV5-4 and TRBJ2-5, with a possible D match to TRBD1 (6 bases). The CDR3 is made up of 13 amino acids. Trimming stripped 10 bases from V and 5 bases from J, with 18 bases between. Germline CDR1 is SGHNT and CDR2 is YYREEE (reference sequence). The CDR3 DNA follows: TGTGCCTCCCAGGGGTCCAATATGGAGACCCAGTACTTC. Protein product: CASQGSNMETQYF.

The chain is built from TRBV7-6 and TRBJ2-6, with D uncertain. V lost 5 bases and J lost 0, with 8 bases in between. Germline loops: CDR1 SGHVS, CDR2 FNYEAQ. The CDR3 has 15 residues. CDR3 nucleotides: TGTGCCAGCAGCGACGACCTCTCTGGGGCCAACGTCCTGACTTTC. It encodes CASSDDLSGANVLTF.

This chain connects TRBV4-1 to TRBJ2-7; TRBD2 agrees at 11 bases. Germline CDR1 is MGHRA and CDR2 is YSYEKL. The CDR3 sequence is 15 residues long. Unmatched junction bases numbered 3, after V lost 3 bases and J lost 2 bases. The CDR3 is CASSHFSGGAYEQYF. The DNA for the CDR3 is TGCGCCAGCAGCCATTTTAGCGGGGGGGCCTACGAGCAGTACTTC.

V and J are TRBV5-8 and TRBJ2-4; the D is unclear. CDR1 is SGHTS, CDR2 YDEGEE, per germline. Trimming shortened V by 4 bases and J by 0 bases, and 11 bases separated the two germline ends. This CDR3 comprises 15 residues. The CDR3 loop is CASSEGFLAKNIQYF. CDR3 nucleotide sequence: TGTGCCAGCAGCGAAGGGTTCCTAGCCAAAAACATTCAGTACTTC.

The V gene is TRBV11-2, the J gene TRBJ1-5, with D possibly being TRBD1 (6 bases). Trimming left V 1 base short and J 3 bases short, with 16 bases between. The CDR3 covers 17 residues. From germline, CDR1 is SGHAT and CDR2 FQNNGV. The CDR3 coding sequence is TGTGCCAGCAGCTTAGGTGGACAGAATAGGGTCAATCAGCCCCAGCATTTT. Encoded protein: CASSLGGQNRVNQPQHF.